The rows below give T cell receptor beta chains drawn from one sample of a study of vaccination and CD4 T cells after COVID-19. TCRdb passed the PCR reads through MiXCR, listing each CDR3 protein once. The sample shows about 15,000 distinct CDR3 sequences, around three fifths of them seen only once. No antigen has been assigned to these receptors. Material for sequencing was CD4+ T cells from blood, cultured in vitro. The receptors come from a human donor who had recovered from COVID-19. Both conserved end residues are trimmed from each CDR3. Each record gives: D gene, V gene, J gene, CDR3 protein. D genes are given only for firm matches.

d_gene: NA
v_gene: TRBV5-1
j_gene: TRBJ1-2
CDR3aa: ASSLAEFGTGNYGYT

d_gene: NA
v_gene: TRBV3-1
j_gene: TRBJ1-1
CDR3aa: ASSHLGHANTEAF

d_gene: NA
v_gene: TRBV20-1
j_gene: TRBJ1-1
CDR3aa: SARHGGPRTEAF

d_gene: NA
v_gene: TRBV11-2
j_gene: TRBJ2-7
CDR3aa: ASSLVRGDYEQY

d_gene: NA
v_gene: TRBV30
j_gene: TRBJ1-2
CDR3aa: AWRTWVDGYT

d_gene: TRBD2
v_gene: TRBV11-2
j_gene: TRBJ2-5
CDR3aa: ASSLAGLAGGPGQETQY

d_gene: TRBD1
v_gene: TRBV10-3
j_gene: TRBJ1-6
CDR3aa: ANRDRGNSPLH

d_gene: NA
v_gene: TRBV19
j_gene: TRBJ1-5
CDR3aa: ASSNQNIGPQH

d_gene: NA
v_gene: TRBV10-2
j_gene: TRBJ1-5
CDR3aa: ASAGGEAGNQPQH

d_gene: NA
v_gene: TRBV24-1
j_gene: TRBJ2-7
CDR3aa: APAYEQY

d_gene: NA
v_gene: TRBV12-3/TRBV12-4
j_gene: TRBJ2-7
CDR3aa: ASSFRRSEQY

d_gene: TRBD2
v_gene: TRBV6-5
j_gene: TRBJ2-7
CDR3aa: ASSYGAAGGPEEQY

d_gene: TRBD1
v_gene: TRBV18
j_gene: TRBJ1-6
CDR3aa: ASSFGTADNSPLH

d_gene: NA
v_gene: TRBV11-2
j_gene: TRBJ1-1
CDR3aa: ASSHDSGTTEAF

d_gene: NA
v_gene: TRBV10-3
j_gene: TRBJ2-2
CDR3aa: AISFRGVTDGTGELF

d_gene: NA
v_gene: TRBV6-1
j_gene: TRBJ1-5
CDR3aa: ASRRRPGEPQH

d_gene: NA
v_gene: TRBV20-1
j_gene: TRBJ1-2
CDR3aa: SANYRRAENYGYT

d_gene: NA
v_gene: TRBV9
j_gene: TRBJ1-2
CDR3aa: ASSPTMAHYYGYT

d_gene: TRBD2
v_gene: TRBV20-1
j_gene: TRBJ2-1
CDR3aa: SVPGLAGALSYNEQF

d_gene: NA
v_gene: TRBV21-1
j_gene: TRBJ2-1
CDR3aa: ASSKEGRKGPIYNEQF

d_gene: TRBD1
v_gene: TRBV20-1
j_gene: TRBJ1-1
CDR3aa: SARGDRVNTEAF

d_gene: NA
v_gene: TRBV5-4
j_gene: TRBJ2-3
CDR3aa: ASSLGFTDTQY

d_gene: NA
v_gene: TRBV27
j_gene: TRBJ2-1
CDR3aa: ASSFRRELPGI

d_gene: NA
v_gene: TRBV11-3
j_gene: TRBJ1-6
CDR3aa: ASSFGERINSPLH

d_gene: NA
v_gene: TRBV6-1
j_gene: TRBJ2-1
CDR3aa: AGVYGTYNEQF

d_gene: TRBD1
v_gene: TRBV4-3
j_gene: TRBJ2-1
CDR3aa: ASSQDPGQGDEQF

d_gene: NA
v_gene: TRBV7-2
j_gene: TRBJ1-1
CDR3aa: ASSPTQGYTEAF

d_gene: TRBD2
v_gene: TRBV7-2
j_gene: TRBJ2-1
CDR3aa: ASSLAQRSGGEQF

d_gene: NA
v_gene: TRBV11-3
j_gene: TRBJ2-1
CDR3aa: ASSLGRGGEQF

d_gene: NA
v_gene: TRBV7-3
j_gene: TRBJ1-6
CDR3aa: ASSTYPGGNSPLH

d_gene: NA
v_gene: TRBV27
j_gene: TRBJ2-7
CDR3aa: ASSRQGGGSYEQY

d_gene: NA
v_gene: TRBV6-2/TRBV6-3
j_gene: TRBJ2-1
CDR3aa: ASSYGVKAINEQF